This TCR beta chain was captured by sequencing in a study of cytomegalovirus exposure and HLA in healthy donors. Study outcomes and limitations: An observed cluster of highly shared sequence variants was recorded as a likely sequencing artifact.

With 60 Vbeta and 13 Jbeta primers, the PCR was carried out. Data came from immunoSEQ multiplex PCR; TCRdb stores just in-frame clones and leaves some out. The table lists 200,000 or so clones, roughly 80% of them singletons. The CDR3 runs to 15 residues. CDR1 and CDR2 (germline): SGHRS, YFSETQ. V shed 6 bases and J shed 4 bases, with 17 bases lying between them. This clone was counted a few times. Antigen specificity is unknown. The sequencing input was PBMCs. The chain joins TRBV5-1 to TRBJ2-1; TRBD2 is a possible D gene (5 bases). The sequence came from a male donor in good health and CMV-seropositive. CDR3 protein: CASTESPGVYNEQFF. Here the CDR3 DNA reads TGCGCCAGCACCGAGTCCCCCGGGGTTTACAATGAGCAGTTCTTC.